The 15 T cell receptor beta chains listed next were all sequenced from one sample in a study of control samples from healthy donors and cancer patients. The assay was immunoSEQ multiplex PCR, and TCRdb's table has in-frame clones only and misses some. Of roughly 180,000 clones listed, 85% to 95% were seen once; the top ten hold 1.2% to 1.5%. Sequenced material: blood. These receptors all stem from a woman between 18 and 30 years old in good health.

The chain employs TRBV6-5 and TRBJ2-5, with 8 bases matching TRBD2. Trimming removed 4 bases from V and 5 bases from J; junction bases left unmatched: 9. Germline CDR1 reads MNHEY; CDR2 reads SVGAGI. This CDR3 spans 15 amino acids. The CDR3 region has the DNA TGTGCCAGCAGTTTGGGACTAGGGGGGGGCGAGACCCAGTACTTC. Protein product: CASSLGLGGGETQYF.

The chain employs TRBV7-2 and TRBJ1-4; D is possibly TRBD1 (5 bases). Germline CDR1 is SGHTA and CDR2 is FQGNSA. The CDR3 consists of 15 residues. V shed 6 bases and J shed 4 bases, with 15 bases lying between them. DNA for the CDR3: TGTGCCAGCAGTTTCGGAGGGGCCTTTAATGAAAAACTGTTTTTT. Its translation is CASSFGGAFNEKLFF.

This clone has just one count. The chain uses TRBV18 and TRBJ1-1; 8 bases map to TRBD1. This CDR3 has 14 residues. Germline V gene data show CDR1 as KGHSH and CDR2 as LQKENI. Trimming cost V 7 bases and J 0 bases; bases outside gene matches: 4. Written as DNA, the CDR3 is TGTGCCAGCTACCCGGACAGGGTGAACACTGAAGCTTTCTTT. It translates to CASYPDRVNTEAFF.

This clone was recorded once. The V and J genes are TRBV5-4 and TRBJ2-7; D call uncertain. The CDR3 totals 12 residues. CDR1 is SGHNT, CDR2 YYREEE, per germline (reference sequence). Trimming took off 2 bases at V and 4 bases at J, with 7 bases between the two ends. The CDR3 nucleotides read TGTGCCAGCAGCTTAGAAGGATACGAGCAGTACTTC. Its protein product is CASSLEGYEQYF. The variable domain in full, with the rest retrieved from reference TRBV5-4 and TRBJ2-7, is ETGVTQSPTHLIKTRGQQVTLRCSSQSGHNTVSWYQQALGQGPQFIFQYYREEENGRGNFPPRFSGLQFPNYSSELNVNALELDDSALYLCASSLEGYEQYFGPGTRLTVT.

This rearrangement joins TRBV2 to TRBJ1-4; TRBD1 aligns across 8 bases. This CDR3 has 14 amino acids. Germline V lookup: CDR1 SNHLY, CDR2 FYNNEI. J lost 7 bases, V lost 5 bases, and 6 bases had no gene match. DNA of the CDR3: TGTGCCAGCAGTCAAGACAGGGGAAGTGAAAAACTGTTTTTT. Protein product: CASSQDRGSEKLFF.

The chain's CDR3 is CASSQGRPGYEQYF. The DNA for the CDR3 is TGTGCCAGCAGCCAAGGACGGCCTGGGTACGAGCAGTACTTC. V gene TRBV14 combines with J gene TRBJ2-7, with unresolved D. CDR1 and CDR2 from the germline V gene are SGHDN and FVKESK. Trimming shortened V by 1 base and J by 4 bases, and 11 bases separated the two germline ends. The CDR3 is 14 residues long. The full variable domain, in which reference TRBV14 and TRBJ2-7 provide the parts outside the CDR3, is EAGVTQFPSHSVIEKGQTVTLRCDPISGHDNLYWYRRVMGKEIKFLLHFVKESKQDESGMPNNRFLAERTGGTYSTLKVQPAELEDSGVYFCASSQGRPGYEQYFGPGTRLTVT.

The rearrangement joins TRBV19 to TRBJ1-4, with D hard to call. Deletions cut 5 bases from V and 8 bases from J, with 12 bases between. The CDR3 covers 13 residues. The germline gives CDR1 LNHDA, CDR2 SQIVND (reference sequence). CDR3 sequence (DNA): TGTGCCAGTAGTGAAAAAACGTACGAAAAACTGTTTTTT. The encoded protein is CASSEKTYEKLFF.

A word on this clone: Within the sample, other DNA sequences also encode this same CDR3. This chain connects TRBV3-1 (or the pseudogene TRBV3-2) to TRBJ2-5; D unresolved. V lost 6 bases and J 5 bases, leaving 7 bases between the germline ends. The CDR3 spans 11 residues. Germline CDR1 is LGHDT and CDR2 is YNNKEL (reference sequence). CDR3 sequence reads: CASSQKETQYF. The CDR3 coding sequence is TGTGCCAGCAGTCAGAAGGAGACCCAGTACTTC.

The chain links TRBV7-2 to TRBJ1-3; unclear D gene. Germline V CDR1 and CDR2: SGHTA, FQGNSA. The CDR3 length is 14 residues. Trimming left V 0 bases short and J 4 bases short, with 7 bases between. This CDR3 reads CASSLAGDGNTIYF. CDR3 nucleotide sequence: TGTGCCAGCAGCTTAGCGGGTGACGGAAACACCATATATTTT.

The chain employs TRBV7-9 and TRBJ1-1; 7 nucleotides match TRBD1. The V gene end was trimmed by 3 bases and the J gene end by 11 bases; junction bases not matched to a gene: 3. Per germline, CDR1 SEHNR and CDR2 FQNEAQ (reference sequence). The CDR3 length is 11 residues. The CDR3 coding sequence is TGTGCCAGCAGCTTCGGGACAGCCGCTTTCTTT. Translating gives CASSFGTAAFF.

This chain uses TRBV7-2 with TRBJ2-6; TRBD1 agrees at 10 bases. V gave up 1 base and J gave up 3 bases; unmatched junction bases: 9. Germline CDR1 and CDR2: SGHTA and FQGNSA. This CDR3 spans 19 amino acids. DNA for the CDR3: TGTGCCAGCAGCTTAGGGACAGGGGGGTTGGGAGGTGGGGCCAACGTCCTGACTTTC. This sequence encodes CASSLGTGGLGGGANVLTF.

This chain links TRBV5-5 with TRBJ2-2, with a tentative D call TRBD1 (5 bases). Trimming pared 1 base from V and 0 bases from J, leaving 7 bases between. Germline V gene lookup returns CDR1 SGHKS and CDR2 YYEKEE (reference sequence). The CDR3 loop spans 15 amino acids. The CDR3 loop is CASSLTGPNTGELFF. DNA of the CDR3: TGTGCCAGCAGCTTGACAGGTCCGAACACCGGGGAGCTGTTTTTT.

The CDR3 is CASSLAELAAEQYF. CDR3 coding DNA: TGCGCCAGCAGCTTGGCCGAATTGGCAGCCGAGCAGTACTTC. The chain combines TRBV5-1 with TRBJ2-7; D is undetermined. V dropped 0 bases and J dropped 6 bases, with 13 bases sitting between them. CDR1 and CDR2 (germline): SGHRS, YFSETQ. This CDR3 region has 14 residues.

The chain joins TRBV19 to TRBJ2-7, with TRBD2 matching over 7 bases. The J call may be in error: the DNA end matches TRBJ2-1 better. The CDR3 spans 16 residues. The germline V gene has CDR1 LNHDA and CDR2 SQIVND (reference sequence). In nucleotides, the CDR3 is TGTGCCAGTAGTATAGGACACGGGGAGGGCTACAATGAGCAGTTCTTC. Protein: CASSIGHGEGYNEQFF.

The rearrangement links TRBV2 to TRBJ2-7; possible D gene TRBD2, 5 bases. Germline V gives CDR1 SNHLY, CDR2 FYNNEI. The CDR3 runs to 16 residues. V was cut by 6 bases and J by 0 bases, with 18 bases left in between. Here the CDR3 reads CASRDRPMGSSYEQYF. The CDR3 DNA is TGTGCCAGCAGGGACCGTCCGATGGGGAGCTCCTACGAGCAGTACTTC.